This entry lists 11 T cell receptor beta chains sequenced from one sample in a study of vaccination and CD4 T cells after COVID-19. These TCRs' antigens remain unknown. Oncomine TCR Beta short-read sequencing was applied to DNA from cultured CD4+ T cells. Via MiXCR, TCRdb re-called the PCR reads, giving one row per CDR3 protein. The sample carries 15,000 or so distinct CDR3 sequences, 48% recorded once. The treatment: approximately 10-day PBMC culture with coronavirus spike peptide pools or control peptides (ViraFEST assay). This sample comprised CD4+ T cells from blood, cultured in vitro, obtained before SARS-CoV-2 vaccination. The receptors derive from a human donor who had recovered from COVID-19.

The chain couples TRBV20-1 to TRBJ1-2; D is unresolved. CDR1 is DFQATT and CDR2 is SNEGSKA in the germline V gene (reference sequence). There are 13 residues in the CDR3. Trimming removed 4 bases at V and 8 bases at J, with 17 bases between. As DNA, the CDR3 is TGCAGTGCTAAGACGGACGGGAGGTACGGCTACACCTTC. This codes for CSAKTDGRYGYTF.

The gene calls are TRBV5-1 and TRBJ1-3, with D unresolved. The CDR3 is 13 amino acids. The V and J ends lost 4 bases and 8 bases respectively, with 13 bases between them. Germline CDR1 is SGHRS and CDR2 is YFSETQ. The CDR3: CASSPGRGDTIYF. The CDR3 DNA reads TGCGCCAGCAGCCCTGGACGCGGGGACACCATATATTTT. The variable domain in full, completed from reference TRBV5-1 and TRBJ1-3, reads KAGVTQTPRYLIKTRGQQVTLSCSPISGHRSVSWYQQTPGQGLQFLFEYFSETQRNKGNFPGRFSGRQFSNSRSEMNVSTLELGDSALYLCASSPGRGDTIYFGEGSWLTVV.

The chain has TRBV10-1 and TRBJ2-1; 7 bases match TRBD2. Trimming took 8 bases from V and 4 from J; bases not matched to a gene: 8. The germline V gene encodes CDR1 WNHNN and CDR2 SYGVQD (reference sequence). The CDR3 has 14 residues. Here the CDR3 reads CASFYREGYNEQFF. Here the CDR3 DNA reads TGCGCCAGCTTTTATAGGGAGGGATACAATGAGCAGTTCTTC.

This clonotype showed up just a few times. The rearrangement uses TRBV5-4 and TRBJ2-1, with 11 nucleotides matching TRBD2. Germline CDR1 is SGHNT and CDR2 is YYREEE (reference sequence). This CDR3 is 14 amino acids long. J lost 5 bases, V lost 4 bases, and 2 bases had no gene match. The CDR3 DNA reads TGTGCCAGCAGCCCGGGACTAGCGGACAATGAGCAGTTCTTC. Translating it yields CASSPGLADNEQFF.

The table lists this clonotype with a few counts. The chain has TRBV24-1 and TRBJ2-7, with 9 bases lining up with TRBD2. Trimming at V came to 2 bases and at J to 3 bases, leaving 7 bases not matched to a gene. Per the germline V gene, CDR1 is KGHDR and CDR2 is SFDVKD. The CDR3 covers 16 residues. CDR3 region: CATSDSRASGIYEQYF. As DNA, the CDR3 is TGTGCCACCAGTGATTCGCGGGCTAGCGGGATCTACGAGCAGTACTTC.

CDR3 sequence (DNA): TGCAGTGCTTTCACCGGGACTAGCGCGAACACCGGGGAGCTGTTTTTT. Protein sequence: CSAFTGTSANTGELFF. The chain couples TRBV20-1 to TRBJ2-2, with 10 bases identical to TRBD2. Germline CDR1 and CDR2: DFQATT and SNEGSKA (reference sequence). The V and J ends lost 5 bases and 0 bases, in that order; junction bases with no gene match: 6. This CDR3 has 16 amino acids.

V and J are TRBV5-1 and TRBJ2-5; 12 bases fit TRBD2. The CDR3 extends over 18 amino acids. Germline CDR1 SGHRS, CDR2 YFSETQ. V trimming: 3 bases; J trimming: 3 bases; junction bases outside the gene matches: 12. The CDR3 DNA sequence: TGCGCCAGCAGCTGGGGTCTTCTAGCGGGAGGGGTTGAAGAGACCCAGTACTTC. Its translation is CASSWGLLAGGVEETQYF.

The J gene is TRBJ2-5, the V gene TRBV6-5, with TRBD2 matching over 12 bases. The V segment lost 3 bases and the J segment 12 bases; nucleotides outside the gene matches: 11. CDR3 size: 15 residues. CDR1 and CDR2 (germline): MNHEY, SVGAGI. CDR3 protein: CASSYYRASGRAEYF. CDR3 DNA: TGTGCCAGCAGTTATTACAGGGCTAGCGGGAGGGCTGAGTACTTC.

The V and J genes are TRBV6-5 and TRBJ1-1; a possible D gene is TRBD1 (5 bases). CDR1 MNHEY and CDR2 SVGAGI come from the germline V gene. This CDR3 region has 13 residues. The ends were cut back, 2 bases at V and 5 bases at J, with 9 bases in the middle. The CDR3 coding sequence is TGTGCCAGCAGTTACAAAAGACAGACTGAAGCTTTCTTT. This translates into CASSYKRQTEAFF.

The chain joins TRBV5-1 to TRBJ2-3, with D uncertain. The germline CDR1 and CDR2 sequences are SGHRS and YFSETQ. With 0 bases removed from V and 6 bases from J, the gap between germline ends came to 14 bases. The CDR3 consists of 15 residues. The CDR3 loop is CASSLGGWAPDTQYF. The DNA for the CDR3 is TGCGCCAGCAGCTTGGGAGGTTGGGCCCCGGATACGCAGTATTTT. Variable domain in full (rest from reference TRBV5-1 and TRBJ2-3): KAGVTQTPRYLIKTRGQQVTLSCSPISGHRSVSWYQQTPGQGLQFLFEYFSETQRNKGNFPGRFSGRQFSNSRSEMNVSTLELGDSALYLCASSLGGWAPDTQYFGPGTRLTVL.

This chain links TRBV20-1 with TRBJ2-7; D gene unclear. Germline-derived CDR1 and CDR2 are DFQATT and SNEGSKA (reference sequence). Between the trimmed V and J ends, which lost 3 bases and 0 bases, there was a span of 6 bases. The CDR3 runs 12 residues. The CDR3 nucleotides read TGCAGTGCTAGTTACAGCTCCTACGAGCAGTACTTC. Amino acids: CSASYSSYEQYF.